The entry below gives a single TCR beta chain sequence along with its context. Its target is not known. UMI-labeled 5' RACE produced the TCR beta libraries. TCRdb re-analyzed the 5' RACE reads; it lists each CDR3 protein once, without DNA. Found here are some 11,000 distinct CDR3 sequences; the top ten clones hold 15%. These data originate in a study of human CD8 memory T cell subsets. This CDR3 has 14 amino acids. Germline CDR1 MNHEY, CDR2 SVGAGI. Stem-like memory CD8+ T cells (TSTEM) showed a CCR7+ PD-1- TIGIT- phenotype. Study-level points and caveats: The chains that were sequenced in this study were only T cell receptor beta chains. Stem-like memory and precursor exhausted T cells were similarly highly diverse; effector memory cells were not.

Sequencing was done on a sample of CD8+ stem-like memory T cells (TSCM and TCM) sorted from PBMCs. Subset reported: stem-like memory CD8 T cells (TSTEM), CCR7+ PD-1- TIGIT-. The sequence was collected from a human donor in good health. V usage is TRBV6-5 and J usage is TRBJ2-7; the TRBD2 assignment by TCRdb is unverifiable without DNA. CDR3 sequence reads: CASSGTSGGYEQYF.